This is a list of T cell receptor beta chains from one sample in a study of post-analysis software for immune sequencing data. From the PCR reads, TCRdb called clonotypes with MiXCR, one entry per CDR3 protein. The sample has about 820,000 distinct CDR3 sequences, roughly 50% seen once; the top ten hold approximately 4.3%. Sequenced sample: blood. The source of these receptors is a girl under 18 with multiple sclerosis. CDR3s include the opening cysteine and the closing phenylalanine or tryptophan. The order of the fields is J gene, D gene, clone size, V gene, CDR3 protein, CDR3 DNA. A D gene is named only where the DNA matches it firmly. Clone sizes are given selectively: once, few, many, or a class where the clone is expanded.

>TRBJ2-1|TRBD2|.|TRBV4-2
CASSQELRSSGKHNEQFF
TGTGCCAGCAGCCAAGAACTTCGGTCTAGCGGGAAGCACAATGAGCAGTTCTTC
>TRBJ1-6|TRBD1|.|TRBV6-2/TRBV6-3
CASSGQGYNSPLHF
TGTGCCAGCAGCGGACAGGGGTATAATTCACCCCTCCACTTT
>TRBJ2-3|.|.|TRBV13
CASSPPIRMAPRDADTQYF
TGTGCCAGCAGCCCACCGATTCGGATGGCCCCCCGAGACGCAGATACGCAGTATTTT
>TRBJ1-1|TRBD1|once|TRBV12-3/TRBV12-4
CASSRDRVFGGTEAFF
TGTGCCAGCAGCCGGGACAGGGTCTTCGGAGGCACTGAAGCTTTCTTT
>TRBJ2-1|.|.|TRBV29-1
CSVEERVDYNEQFF
TGCAGCGTTGAAGAGCGGGTAGACTACAATGAGCAGTTCTTC
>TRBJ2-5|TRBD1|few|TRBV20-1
CSANRDRGWETQYF
TGCAGTGCTAACCGGGACAGGGGTTGGGAGACCCAGTACTTC
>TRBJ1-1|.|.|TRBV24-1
CATSESTGNTEAFF
TGTGCCACCAGTGAGTCAACAGGGAACACTGAAGCTTTCTTT
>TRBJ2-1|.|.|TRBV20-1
CSASFRMTNNEQFF
TGCAGTGCTAGTTTTCGGATGACAAACAATGAGCAGTTCTTC
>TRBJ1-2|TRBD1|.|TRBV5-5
CASSPMDRGYGYTF
TGTGCCAGCAGCCCTATGGACAGGGGCTATGGCTACACCTTC
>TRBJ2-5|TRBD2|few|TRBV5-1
CASSPGTSMETQYF
TGCGCCAGCAGCCCGGGGACTAGCATGGAGACCCAGTACTTC
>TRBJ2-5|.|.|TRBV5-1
CASSLVPNSIIQETQYF
TGCGCCAGCAGCTTGGTTCCGAATTCGATTATTCAAGAGACCCAGTACTTC
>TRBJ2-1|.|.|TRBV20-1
CSAPQSGRNNEQFF
TGCAGTGCTCCACAGAGTGGGAGGAACAATGAGCAGTTCTTC
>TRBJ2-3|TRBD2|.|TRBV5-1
CASSPISGLAGSGPDTQYF
TGCGCCAGCAGCCCGATATCGGGACTAGCGGGGTCGGGACCAGATACGCAGTATTTT
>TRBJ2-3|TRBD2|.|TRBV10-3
CAGRPAGGPNTDTQYF
TGTGCCGGCCGGCCAGCGGGAGGGCCTAACACAGATACGCAGTATTTT
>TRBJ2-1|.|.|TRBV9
CASSPRYTRLAYNEQFF
TGTGCCAGCAGCCCGAGGTATACCCGATTAGCCTACAATGAGCAGTTCTTC
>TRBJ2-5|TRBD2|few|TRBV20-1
CSAKGGATNQETQYF
TGCAGTGCGAAGGGAGGGGCTACCAACCAAGAGACCCAGTACTTC
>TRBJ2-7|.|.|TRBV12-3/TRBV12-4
CASSLVSVYEQYF
TGTGCCAGCAGTTTAGTCTCAGTCTACGAGCAGTACTTC
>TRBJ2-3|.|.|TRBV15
CATSRSLGRDTQYF
TGTGCCACCAGCAGATCACTAGGAAGAGATACGCAGTATTTT
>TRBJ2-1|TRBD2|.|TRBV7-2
CASSSAVLAGNEQFF
TGTGCCAGCAGTTCCGCGGTACTAGCGGGAAATGAGCAGTTCTTC
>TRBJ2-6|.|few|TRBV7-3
CASSLTSGESGANVLTF
TGTGCCAGCAGCTTAACTAGTGGGGAGTCTGGGGCCAACGTCCTGACTTTC
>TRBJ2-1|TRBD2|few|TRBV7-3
CASSLRLRGTSGSYNEQFF
TGTGCCAGCAGCTTAAGATTACGGGGGACTAGCGGCTCCTACAATGAGCAGTTCTTC
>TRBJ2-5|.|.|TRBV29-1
CSERRGETQYF
TGCAGCGAGCGACGGGGGGAGACCCAGTACTTC
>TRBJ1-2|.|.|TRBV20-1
CSASWDTLGYTF
TGCAGTGCTAGTTGGGACACACTTGGCTACACCTTC
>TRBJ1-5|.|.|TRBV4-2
CASSQDSGNQPQHF
TGTGCCAGCAGCCAAGATTCGGGAAATCAGCCCCAGCATTTT
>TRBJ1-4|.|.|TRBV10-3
CAISDRENEKLFF
TGTGCCATCAGTGACAGGGAGAATGAAAAACTGTTTTTT
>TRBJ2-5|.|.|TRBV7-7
CASSLAGLTQETQYF
TGTGCCAGCAGCTTAGCGGGACTCACTCAAGAGACCCAGTACTTC
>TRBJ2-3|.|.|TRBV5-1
CASSVGLGTDTQYF
TGCGCCAGCAGCGTTGGACTGGGGACAGATACGCAGTATTTT
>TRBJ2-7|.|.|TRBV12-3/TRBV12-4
CASSRPPDVEQYF
TGTGCCAGCAGCCGCCCTCCGGATGTTGAGCAGTACTTC
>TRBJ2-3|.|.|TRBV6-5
CASSYSRLSPDTQYF
TGTGCCAGCAGTTACTCGAGACTAAGTCCAGATACGCAGTATTTT
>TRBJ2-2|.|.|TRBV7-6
CASSLERGWNTGELFF
TGTGCCAGCAGCTTAGAACGGGGTTGGAACACCGGGGAGCTGTTTTTT
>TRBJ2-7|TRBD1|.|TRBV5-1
CASTQDRGSEQYF
TGCGCCAGCACCCAGGACAGGGGGTCCGAGCAGTACTTC
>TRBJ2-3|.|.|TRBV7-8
CASSSPGSNTDTQYF
TGTGCCAGCAGCTCTCCTGGATCTAACACAGATACGCAGTATTTT
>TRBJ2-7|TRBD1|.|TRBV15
CATSKPWGQEGSYEQYF
TGTGCCACCAGCAAACCCTGGGGACAGGAGGGCTCCTACGAGCAGTACTTC
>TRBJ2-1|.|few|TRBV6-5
CASKRSFSSYNEQFF
TGTGCCAGCAAGCGGTCATTCAGCTCCTACAATGAGCAGTTCTTC
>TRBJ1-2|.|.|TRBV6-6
CASRWTGGKDGYTF
TGTGCCAGCAGATGGACGGGAGGAAAAGATGGCTACACCTTC
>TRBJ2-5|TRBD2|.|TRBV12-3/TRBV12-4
CASSQPAGPPQQETQYF
TGTGCCAGCAGTCAACCAGCGGGACCCCCTCAACAAGAGACCCAGTACTTC